Following are 17 T cell receptor beta chains from one sample sequenced in a study of shared clonotypes between healthy human individuals. Only in-frame clones appear in the TCRdb table, and some are missing; sequencing was by immunoSEQ multiplex PCR. The profile shows about 1 million clones, around 74% of them singletons. Specimen: memory CD4+ T cells sorted from blood. The subset denotes: CD45RA-negative fraction. These receptors were taken from a man between 18 and 29 years old in good health.

Details on this clone: Additional DNA sequences in this sample encode the identical CDR3. The V call is TRBV27, the J call TRBJ1-2, with 9 bases that match TRBD1. This CDR3 has 16 residues. Germline CDR1 and CDR2: MNHEY and SMNVEV (reference sequence). J gave up 1 base and V 5 bases, and 8 bases lay outside the gene matches. For the CDR3, the DNA is TGTGCCAGCAGTACAACTCCGGGACAGGGTAACTATGGCTACACCTTC. This gives the protein CASSTTPGQGNYGYTF.

The chain couples TRBV30 to TRBJ1-4, with 9 bases matching TRBD1. The CDR3 runs 15 residues. J gave up 7 bases and V 5 bases, and 11 bases lay outside the gene matches. Germline CDR1 reads GTSNPN; CDR2 reads SVGIG (reference sequence). CDR3 coding DNA: TGTGCCTGGGGAACCCCCGGACAGGGGAGTGAAAAACTGTTTTTT. Its protein product is CAWGTPGQGSEKLFF.

The chain combines TRBV9 with TRBJ2-3; D is possibly TRBD1 (7 bases). This CDR3 is built from 21 residues. V lost 0 bases and J 2 bases, leaving 28 bases between the germline ends. Germline V gene data show CDR1 as SGDLS and CDR2 as YYNGEE. CDR3 sequence reads: CASSVGTPLKTGRGNTDTQYF. The CDR3 DNA sequence: TGTGCCAGCAGCGTAGGGACCCCTTTAAAGACAGGGCGGGGTAACACAGATACGCAGTATTTT. The whole variable domain, remainder taken from reference TRBV9 and TRBJ2-3, is DSGVTQTPKHLITATGQRVTLRCSPRSGDLSVYWYQQSLDQGLQFLIQYYNGEERAKGNILERFSAQQFPDLHSELNLSSLELGDSALYFCASSVGTPLKTGRGNTDTQYFGPGTRLTVL.

The chain links TRBV6-1 to TRBJ2-1; 10 bases fit TRBD2. The germline gives CDR1 MNHNS, CDR2 SASEGT. With V trimmed by 6 bases and J by 10 bases, 12 bases remained unmatched. The CDR3 loop spans 15 amino acids. For the CDR3, the DNA is TGTGCCAGCAGAGATATAGCGGGAGGACGCAGAGAGCAGTTCTTC. Amino acid sequence: CASRDIAGGRREQFF.

This clone was recorded only once. This rearrangement joins TRBV5-4 to TRBJ1-6; D perhaps matches TRBD1 (6 bases). V shed 5 bases and J shed 9 bases, with 18 bases lying between them. Germline loops: CDR1 SGHNT, CDR2 YYREEE (reference sequence). The CDR3 runs 15 residues. CDR3 in DNA: TGTGCCAGCAGAAGAGGGGGGGCAGACAGTTCACCCCTCCACTTT. Protein product: CASRRGGADSSPLHF.

The J gene is TRBJ2-7, the V gene TRBV6-1, with D unclear. The CDR3 spans 15 residues. The ends were cut back, 1 base at V and 7 bases at J, with 17 bases in the middle. Germline lookup yields CDR1 MNHNS and CDR2 SASEGT. The CDR3 loop reads CASSEVPPSLDEQYF. CDR3 sequence (DNA): TGTGCCAGCAGTGAAGTGCCACCAAGTTTGGATGAGCAGTACTTC.

Only one count was recorded for this clone. The V gene is TRBV7-6, the J gene TRBJ1-5; no clear D gene. There are 13 residues in the CDR3. Deletions cut 4 bases from V and 9 bases from J, with 13 bases between. Germline loops: CDR1 SGHVS, CDR2 FNYEAQ. The CDR3 spells CASSSTRGGPQHF. In DNA, the CDR3 is TGTGCCAGCAGCTCTACCCGGGGAGGGCCCCAGCATTTT.

The CDR3 sequence: CASSRTGGETQYF. CDR3 nucleotide sequence: TGCGCCAGCAGCAGGACAGGGGGAGAGACCCAGTACTTC. V is TRBV4-1 and J is TRBJ2-5; TRBD1 matches 10 bases. The trim removed 5 bases at V and 4 bases at J, leaving 1 base unmatched. The germline CDR1 and CDR2 sequences are MGHRA and YSYEKL. The CDR3 spans 13 residues.

The V and J genes are TRBV2 and TRBJ1-1, with a tentative D call TRBD1 (5 bases). CDR1 SNHLY and CDR2 FYNNEI come from the germline V gene. V dropped 8 bases and J dropped 8 bases, with 9 bases sitting between them. CDR3 size: 10 residues. The CDR3 bases are TGTGCCAGCGGGGGACGAGAAGCTTTCTTT. Translating gives CASGGREAFF.

About this clone: The junction and the germline gene differ at one end; a read error may be behind it. V and J are TRBV7-7 and TRBJ2-5; 8 nucleotides line up with TRBD1. CDR1 is SSHAT and CDR2 is FNYEAQ in the germline V gene (reference sequence). The CDR3 totals 16 residues. CDR3 residues: CASSLRFGQGQETQYF. The DNA of the CDR3 is TGTGCTAGCAGCTTACGTTTTGGACAGGGTCAAGAGACCCAGTACTTC. Using reference TRBV7-7 and TRBJ2-5 for the parts outside the CDR3, the full variable domain is GAGVSQSPRYKVTKRGQDVTLRCDPISSHATLYWYQQALGQGPEFLTYFNYEAQPDKSGLPSDRFSAERPEGSISTLTIQRTEQRDSAMYRCASSLRFGQGQETQYFGPGTRLLVL.

The V and J genes are TRBV2 and TRBJ1-6; tentative D call: TRBD1 (5 bases). The CDR3 length is 14 residues. The V and J ends lost 6 bases and 9 bases respectively, with 15 bases between them. The germline V gene encodes CDR1 SNHLY and CDR2 FYNNEI. The CDR3, as DNA: TGTGCCAGCAGACCGGGGGTAGGGGTTTCACCCCTCCACTTT. Translated, it gives CASRPGVGVSPLHF.

The rearrangement links TRBV4-2 to TRBJ2-3; 8 nucleotides align to TRBD2. The CDR3 is 18 amino acids. CDR1 is LGHNA, CDR2 YNFKEQ, per germline. V lost 3 bases and J lost 6; bases outside the gene matches: 17. The CDR3 protein is CASSQESAGAHLGDTQYF. CDR3 DNA: TGTGCCAGCAGCCAGGAGTCAGCGGGGGCCCATCTTGGGGATACGCAGTATTTT.

This clone appeared a single time. This chain uses TRBV2 with TRBJ1-5; D is uncertain. This CDR3 spans 13 amino acids. The germline V gene has CDR1 SNHLY and CDR2 FYNNEI. The V end lost 6 bases, the J end lost 2 bases, and 8 bases lay between the germline ends. CDR3: CASSPEGNQPQHF. The CDR3 nucleotides are TGTGCCAGCAGCCCCGAGGGCAATCAGCCCCAGCATTTT.

Written as DNA, the CDR3 is TGTGCCTCCCCACGTGGGGTTTACGGGCCCGGGGAGCTGTTTTTT. It specifies CASPRGVYGPGELFF. The chain joins TRBV30 to TRBJ2-2; D uncertain. Deletions cut 7 bases from V and 6 bases from J, with 21 bases between. The germline gives CDR1 GTSNPN, CDR2 SVGIG (reference sequence). This CDR3 comprises 15 residues.

The gene calls are TRBV4-3 and TRBJ2-3, with 14 nucleotides matching TRBD2. Per germline, CDR1 LGHNA and CDR2 YSLEER. J lost 3 bases, V lost 0 bases, and 5 bases had no gene match. CDR3 length: 18 amino acids. The CDR3 is CASSQESGTSGRTDTQYF. Written as DNA, the CDR3 is TGCGCCAGCAGCCAAGAATCCGGGACTAGCGGGAGAACAGATACGCAGTATTTT.

Notes on this clone: The same CDR3 arises from other DNA sequences in this sample as well. The genes are TRBV30 and TRBJ1-5, with D hard to call. This CDR3 region has 14 residues. The germline CDR1 and CDR2 sequences are GTSNPN and SVGIG (reference sequence). The germline V and J ends were trimmed by 3 bases and 4 bases, with 13 bases remaining between them. The CDR3 DNA reads as TGTGCCTGGAGCCTGACCGGCGGGAATCAGCCCCAGCATTTT. As protein: CAWSLTGGNQPQHF.

The V call is TRBV21-1, the J call TRBJ2-7; the table's D call, TRBD1, has no DNA check behind it. TRBV21-1 is annotated as a pseudogene. The CDR3 runs to 17 residues. CDR3 in DNA: TGTGCCAGCAGCGGAACTAGATGGGACAGGCCCATCTACGAGCAGTACTTC. Translating it yields CASSGTRWDRPIYEQYF.